This entry describes one T cell receptor (beta chain). The antigen is unknown. The source of the sample is a study of T cell responses to AZD1222 COVID-19 vaccine. Notes on the study in general: Most donors were white British, females outnumbered males, and clonal diversity was possibly underestimated. Among those given AZD1222, only five to seven were seropositive at baseline. Spike-wide coverage was observed for vaccine-associated CD4 TCRs, with dominant responses at 160-218 and 743-854.

Data came from immunoSEQ multiplex PCR; TCRdb stores just in-frame clones and leaves some out. The repertoire has 120,000 or so clones, 85% to 90% of them found once; the top ten carry around 30%. Looked up from germline, CDR1 is LNHDA and CDR2 is SQIVND (reference sequence). The ends were cut back, 3 bases at V and 2 bases at J, with 11 bases in the middle. CDR3 length: 15 residues. The rearrangement joins TRBV19 to TRBJ1-5; possibly TRBD1 for D (5 bases). This clonotype was sampled from an adult in good health. This specimen was peripheral blood, taken on day 0 of AZD1222 vaccination. CDR3 protein: CASSMGTRGNQPQHF. The CDR3 DNA reads as TGTGCCAGTAGTATGGGGACCCGGGGCAATCAGCCCCAGCATTTT.